This T cell receptor beta chain was retrieved from a study of Ad26.COV2.S vaccination and SARS-CoV-2 variants. Background on the study: Dosing was one shot or two shots 56 days apart.

After removal of 5 bases from V and 4 bases from J, the junction contained 6 bases not matched to a gene. There are 14 residues in the CDR3. Germline V gives CDR1 SGHTS, CDR2 YDEGEE. The treatment here: 15 to 20 received Ad26.COV2.S at low or high dose, single or two shots; about 5 received placebo; per-sample allocation not given. The samples date from day 63 after the first vaccine or placebo injection. Donor was an adult aged 18-55 years in Boston. An Ad26 vector carrying the Wuhan-strain SARS-CoV-2 spike served as the vaccine. Study results and limitations: Analyses of TCR breadth and depth may have underestimated total T cell responses.

TCRdb's copy holds only in-frame clones and misses some; the assay was immunoSEQ multiplex PCR. Among around 450,000 clones listed, about 91% were seen once. Worth noting for this clone: The antigen is unknown.

The rearrangement joins TRBV5-8 to TRBJ1-2; 9 bases agree with TRBD1. Sequencing was performed on peripheral blood, taken in a trial of Ad26.COV2.S vaccine versus placebo. The clonotype comes from a person between 18 and 65 years old who received the Ad26.COV2.S COVID-19 vaccine or a placebo. The CDR3 sequence is CASRRTGVAYGYTF. In DNA form, the CDR3 reads TGTGCCAGCAGACGGACAGGGGTGGCCTATGGCTACACCTTC.